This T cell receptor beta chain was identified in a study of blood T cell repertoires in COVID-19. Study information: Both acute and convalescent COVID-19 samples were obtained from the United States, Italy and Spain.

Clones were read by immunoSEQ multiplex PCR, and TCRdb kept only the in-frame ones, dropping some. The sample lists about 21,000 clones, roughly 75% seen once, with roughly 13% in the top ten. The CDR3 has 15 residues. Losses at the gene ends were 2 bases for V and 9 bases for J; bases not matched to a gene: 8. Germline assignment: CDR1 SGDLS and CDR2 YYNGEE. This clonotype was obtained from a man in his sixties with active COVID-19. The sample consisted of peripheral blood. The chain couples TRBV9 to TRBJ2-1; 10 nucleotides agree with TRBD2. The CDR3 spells CASSVSSGRAGEQFF. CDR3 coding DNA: TGTGCCAGCAGCGTTTCGAGCGGGAGGGCTGGTGAGCAGTTCTTC.